This T cell receptor (beta chain) was documented in a study of Tregs in tolerant kidney transplant recipients. About the research overall: A 3-day belatacept mixed lymphocyte reaction, sometimes plus 5-day graft donor restimulation, preceded CD4+CD25+CD127- sorting.

Concerning this clone itself: Its specificity is not known.

Germline lookup yields CDR1 SEHNR and CDR2 FQNEAQ (reference sequence). The CDR3 length is 12 residues. Trimming pared 1 base from V and 6 bases from J, leaving 5 bases between. TCRdb's copy holds only in-frame clones and misses some; the assay was immunoSEQ multiplex PCR. The sample lists 30,000 or so clones, 70% to 85% occurring once. The rearrangement uses TRBV7-9 and TRBJ2-3; D not resolved. The receptor was derived from a human donor in good health. Material for sequencing was Tregs from blood cultured with allogeneic cells. CDR3 sequence: CASSLDGDTQYF. CDR3 coding DNA: TGTGCCAGCAGCTTAGATGGTGATACGCAGTATTTT.